A single sample gave rise to the 23 T cell receptor beta chains below, sequenced in a study of cytomegalovirus exposure and HLA in healthy donors. Measured with immunoSEQ multiplex PCR; TCRdb has only the in-frame clones, and not every one. The data show approximately 190,000 clones, more than 80% seen once. Material for sequencing was PBMCs. These receptors were taken from a man between 18 and 29 years old in good health and CMV-seropositive.

The V gene is TRBV5-1, the J gene TRBJ2-3; a possible D gene is TRBD1 (5 bases). Per germline, CDR1 SGHRS and CDR2 YFSETQ. V was pared by 4 bases and J by 0 bases, with 21 bases between. This CDR3 is built from 18 residues. The CDR3 reads CASSPLRGSGISTDTQYF. DNA for the CDR3: TGCGCCAGCAGCCCCCTAAGGGGCTCCGGAATTAGCACAGATACGCAGTATTTT.

This clone was picked up one time. The J gene is TRBJ1-3, the V gene TRBV6-1; tentative D call: TRBD1 (5 bases). Germline values: CDR1 MNHNS, CDR2 SASEGT. CDR3 length: 18 residues. V lost 2 bases and J lost 4, with 21 bases in between. CDR3 loop: CASSEFPPGGERGNTIYF. CDR3 bases: TGTGCCAGCAGTGAATTCCCCCCCGGGGGGGAGCGAGGAAACACCATATATTTT.

The rearrangement uses TRBV9 and TRBJ2-1; 9 bases agree with TRBD2. Germline assignment: CDR1 SGDLS and CDR2 YYNGEE. The J segment lost 4 bases and the V segment lost 4 bases, leaving 6 bases of the junction unmatched. The CDR3 runs to 15 residues. In nucleotides, the CDR3 is TGTGCCAGCAGCCCAGCGGGAGGTACGTACAATGAGCAGTTCTTC. It specifies CASSPAGGTYNEQFF.

Only a few counts were recorded for this clone. The rearrangement joins TRBV11-3 to TRBJ2-2, with D possibly matching TRBD1 (5 bases). From germline, CDR1 is SGHNT and CDR2 YENEEA. The CDR3 has 13 amino acids. Trimming removed 5 bases from V and 5 bases from J, with 9 bases in between. CDR3 sequence (DNA): TGTGCCAGCAGCCTCCCAGGGACCGGGGAGCTGTTTTTT. Protein: CASSLPGTGELFF.

The chain has TRBV2 and TRBJ2-1; D might be TRBD1 (5 bases). The V end lost 6 bases, the J end lost 10 bases, and 13 bases lay between the germline ends. The germline V gene encodes CDR1 SNHLY and CDR2 FYNNEI. The CDR3 contains 12 residues. CDR3 protein: CASSPGLGEQFF. CDR3 nucleotides: TGTGCCAGCAGCCCAGGGCTCGGGGAGCAGTTCTTC.

CDR3 amino acids: CASSRGLEHNQPQHF. The CDR3 bases are TGCGCCAGCAGCCGCGGACTGGAGCACAATCAGCCCCAGCATTTT. The chain carries TRBV5-1 and TRBJ1-5; unclear D gene. V lost 4 bases and J lost 3, with 14 bases in between. CDR1 and CDR2 from the germline V gene are SGHRS and YFSETQ. This CDR3 is 15 amino acids long.

This clone was observed a single time. The chain couples TRBV2 to TRBJ2-1, with a weak D call TRBD1 (5 bases). Germline-derived CDR1 and CDR2 are SNHLY and FYNNEI. This CDR3 is 17 amino acids long. The V end lost 4 bases, the J end lost 0 bases, and 16 bases lay between the germline ends. The CDR3 protein is CASSGGWVQSSYNEQFF. In nucleotides, the CDR3 is TGTGCCAGCAGTGGGGGCTGGGTCCAATCCTCCTACAATGAGCAGTTCTTC.

The chain has TRBV28 and TRBJ1-2; D call uncertain. The V and J ends lost 6 bases and 2 bases respectively, with 7 bases between them. The CDR3 sequence is 12 residues long. The germline CDR1 and CDR2 sequences are MDHEN and SYDVKM. The DNA of the CDR3 is TGTGCCAGCAGGAACGGGAACTATGGCTACACCTTC. This gives the protein CASRNGNYGYTF.

This chain joins TRBV28 and TRBJ1-2; 10 nucleotides align to TRBD1. From germline, CDR1 is MDHEN and CDR2 SYDVKM. CDR3 length: 15 residues. Trimming at V came to 7 bases and at J to 7 bases, leaving 12 bases not matched to a gene. The CDR3 reads CASTNERQGAGGYTF. CDR3 sequence (DNA): TGTGCCAGCACAAACGAGAGACAGGGGGCGGGTGGCTACACCTTC.

The rearrangement links TRBV5-1 to TRBJ2-1; TRBD2 matches 11 bases. V shed 5 bases and J 1 base; nucleotides not matched to a gene: 5. CDR3 length equals 16 residues. The germline CDR1 and CDR2 sequences are SGHRS and YFSETQ. The CDR3 DNA reads TGCGCCAGCAGTCCCCTAGCGGGAGGATCCTACAATGAGCAGTTCTTC. Protein product: CASSPLAGGSYNEQFF.

This chain connects TRBV7-4 to TRBJ1-2, with TRBD1 matching 8 bases. This CDR3 has 14 residues. V was pared by 4 bases and J by 10 bases, with 11 bases of the junction left unmatched. Germline CDR1 SGHVT, CDR2 SQSDAQ. CDR3 in amino acids: CASSSKRRGQDYTF. The DNA for the CDR3 is TGTGCCAGCAGCTCCAAACGCAGGGGGCAAGACTACACCTTC.

The chain is built from TRBV13 and TRBJ2-1; TRBD2 agrees at 10 bases. V shed 5 bases and J 6 bases; nucleotides not matched to a gene: 13. The germline V gene has CDR1 PRHDT and CDR2 FYEKMQ (reference sequence). The CDR3 is 17 amino acids. This CDR3 is CASSTPPSGRTGNEQFF. CDR3 nucleotides: TGTGCCAGCAGCACGCCACCTAGCGGGAGAACCGGCAATGAGCAGTTCTTC.

This clone was counted once. V usage is TRBV4-2 and J usage is TRBJ2-7; 9 nucleotides match TRBD2. The V gene's germline CDR1 is LGHNA and CDR2 YNFKEQ. CDR3 length: 16 residues. With V trimmed by 2 bases and J by 1 base, 6 bases remained unmatched. CDR3 sequence reads: CASSQTPSGESYEQYF. The CDR3 DNA sequence: TGTGCCAGCAGCCAAACCCCTAGCGGGGAGTCCTACGAGCAGTACTTC.

This sequence joins TRBV28 and TRBJ2-7, with 8 bases matching TRBD2. CDR3 length equals 13 residues. Germline assignment: CDR1 MDHEN and CDR2 SYDVKM. The V and J ends lost 5 bases and 4 bases, in that order; junction bases with no gene match: 4. CDR3 coding DNA: TGTGCCAGCAGTACCCCTAGCGGGTACGAGCAGTACTTC. Translation gives CASSTPSGYEQYF.

The chain is built from TRBV5-1 and TRBJ1-4, with 7 bases lining up with TRBD1. Germline CDR1 is SGHRS and CDR2 is YFSETQ. V shed 4 bases and J 0 bases; nucleotides not matched to a gene: 3. CDR3 size: 15 residues. The CDR3 coding sequence is TGCGCCAGCAGCCCCCAGGGGGCAACTAATGAAAAACTGTTTTTT. Its protein is CASSPQGATNEKLFF.

This clone was recorded only once. The chain recombines TRBV19 with TRBJ2-1, with 10 nucleotides matching TRBD1. Germline trimming cut 3 bases from V and 8 bases from J; bases unmatched to any gene: 7. The CDR3 consists of 15 residues. The V gene's germline CDR1 is LNHDA and CDR2 SQIVND (reference sequence). DNA of the CDR3: TGTGCCAGTAGTATCGCCGGACAGGGGGGGGATGAGCAGTTCTTC. Protein: CASSIAGQGGDEQFF.

The chain employs TRBV2 and TRBJ2-5; D possibly corresponds to TRBD1 (5 bases). CDR3 length equals 14 residues. The V end lost 10 bases, the J end lost 5 bases, and 20 bases lay between the germline ends. Germline-derived CDR1 and CDR2 are SNHLY and FYNNEI. In DNA, the CDR3 is TGTGCCACCCTGGGGCAGGGTGGATGGGAGACCCAGTACTTC. It translates to CATLGQGGWETQYF.

Only a few counts were recorded for this clone. The chain combines TRBV28 with TRBJ2-4; D possibly corresponds to TRBD1 (5 bases). CDR1 is MDHEN, CDR2 SYDVKM, per germline. Deletions cut 8 bases from V and 2 bases from J, with 10 bases between. The CDR3 is 13 amino acids. CDR3 DNA sequence: TGTGCCAGCCTGAGGACAACCAAAAACATTCAGTACTTC. As protein: CASLRTTKNIQYF.

This chain links TRBV6-1 with TRBJ1-5; D is unresolved. Germline values: CDR1 MNHNS, CDR2 SASEGT. Deletions cut 7 bases from V and 2 bases from J, with 12 bases between. The CDR3 contains 14 residues. The CDR3 spells CASNGPRGNQPQHF. In DNA, the CDR3 is TGTGCCAGCAATGGCCCGAGGGGCAATCAGCCCCAGCATTTT.

The chain carries TRBV27 and TRBJ2-3, with D perhaps TRBD1 (5 bases). CDR3 length equals 16 residues. The germline V and J ends were trimmed by 5 bases and 0 bases, with 15 bases remaining between them. CDR1 is MNHEY and CDR2 is SMNVEV in the germline V gene (reference sequence). CDR3 DNA: TGTGCCAGCAGTCTCATGACAGCGATAAGCACAGATACGCAGTATTTT. It specifies CASSLMTAISTDTQYF.

The chain carries TRBV6-1 and TRBJ2-3; D remains ambiguous. The V gene lost 0 bases and the J gene lost 4 bases, with 8 bases spanning the gap. Looked up from germline, CDR1 is MNHNS and CDR2 is SASEGT. The CDR3 totals 14 residues. As DNA, the CDR3 is TGTGCCAGCAGTGAAGCCCGCAGGTCAGATACGCAGTATTTT. Protein product: CASSEARRSDTQYF.

This clone was observed a few times. The rearrangement links TRBV7-8 to TRBJ2-7, with a possible D match to TRBD2 (5 bases). CDR1 is SGHVS and CDR2 is FQNEAQ in the germline V gene. Trimming removed 5 bases from V and 4 bases from J, with 18 bases in between. The CDR3 length is 15 residues. The CDR3 coding sequence is TGTGCCAGCAGCCCTCGCCCTCTAACTAGTTACGAGCAGTACTTC. Protein product: CASSPRPLTSYEQYF.

CDR3 residues: CAWSNLGQGAGGYTF. DNA for the CDR3: TGTGCCTGGAGTAACCTCGGACAGGGGGCGGGCGGCTACACCTTC. The chain recombines TRBV30 with TRBJ1-2, with 11 positions matching TRBD1. V lost 2 bases and J lost 8; bases outside the gene matches: 10. The CDR3 consists of 15 residues. In germline, CDR1 is GTSNPN, CDR2 SVGIG (reference sequence).